This T cell receptor beta chain was captured by sequencing in a study of regulatory T cells in long-lasting Graves disease. This clonotype was observed at least ten times. The antigen is not known. CDR1 is SEHNR and CDR2 is FQNEAQ in the germline V gene (reference sequence). CDR3 length: 14 residues. V gave up 2 bases and J gave up 5 bases, with 13 bases separating them. Arm-PCR with iRepertoire HTBI primers amplified the CDR3 regions for these TCR beta libraries. Using its own MiXCR run on the multiplex PCR reads, TCRdb lists one record per CDR3 protein. The table records a few hundred thousand distinct CDR3 sequences, about 19% of them present only once. Regarding the study as a whole: Sample size, which was small, may have reduced accuracy. TCR diversity was lower in persistent than newly diagnosed Graves' disease. Favored usage of TRBV28, TRBJ1-2 and TRBJ2-5 was recorded in persistent disease.

The time point here: newly diagnosed GD, antithyroid drugs for less than 3 months. The TCR library was made from RNA that had been extracted from PBMCs in TRIzol. An endocrinology department in Xi'an, China, supplied the patients. The chain combines TRBV7-9 with TRBJ2-7; D not certain. The origin of this receptor is a female donor with Graves disease. Sequenced material: peripheral blood mononuclear cells (PBMCs), taken at new diagnosis, from a patient treated with antithyroid drugs. The chain's CDR3 is CASSLNVPYDEQYF. As DNA, the CDR3 is TGTGCCAGCAGCTTAAATGTTCCGTACGACGAGCAGTACTTC.